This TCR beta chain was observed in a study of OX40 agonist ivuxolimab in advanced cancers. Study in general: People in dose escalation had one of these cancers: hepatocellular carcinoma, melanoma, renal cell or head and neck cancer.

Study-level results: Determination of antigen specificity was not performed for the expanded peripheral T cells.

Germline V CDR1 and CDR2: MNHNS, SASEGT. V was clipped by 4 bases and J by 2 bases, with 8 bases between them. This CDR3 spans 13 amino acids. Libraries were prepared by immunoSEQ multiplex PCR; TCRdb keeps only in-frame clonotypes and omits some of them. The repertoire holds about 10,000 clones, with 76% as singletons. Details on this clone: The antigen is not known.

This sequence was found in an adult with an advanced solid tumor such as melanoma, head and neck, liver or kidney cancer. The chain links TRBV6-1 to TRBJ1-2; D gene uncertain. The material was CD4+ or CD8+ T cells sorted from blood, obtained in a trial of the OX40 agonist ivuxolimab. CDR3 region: CASSVESNYGYTF. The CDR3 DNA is TGTGCCAGCAGTGTAGAGTCAAACTATGGCTACACCTTC.